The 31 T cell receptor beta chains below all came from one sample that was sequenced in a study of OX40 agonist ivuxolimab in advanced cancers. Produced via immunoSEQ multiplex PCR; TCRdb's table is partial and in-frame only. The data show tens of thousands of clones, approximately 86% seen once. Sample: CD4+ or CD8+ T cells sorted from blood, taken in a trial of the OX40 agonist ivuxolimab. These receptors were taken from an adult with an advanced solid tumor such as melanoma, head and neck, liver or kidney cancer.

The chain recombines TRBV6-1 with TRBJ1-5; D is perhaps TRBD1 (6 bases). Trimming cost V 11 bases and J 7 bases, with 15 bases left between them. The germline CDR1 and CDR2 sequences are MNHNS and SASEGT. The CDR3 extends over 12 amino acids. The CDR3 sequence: CAALTGNQPQHF. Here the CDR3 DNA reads TGTGCCGCCCTTACAGGGAACCAGCCCCAGCATTTT.

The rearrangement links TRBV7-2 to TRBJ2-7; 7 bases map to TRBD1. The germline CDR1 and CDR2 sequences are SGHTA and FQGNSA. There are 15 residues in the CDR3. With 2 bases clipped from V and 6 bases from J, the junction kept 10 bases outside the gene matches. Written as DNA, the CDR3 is TGTGCCAGCAGCTTATGGACAGGAGAGGGCCTCGAGCAGTACTTC. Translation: CASSLWTGEGLEQYF.

The CDR3 spells CASSRLTGTSGYNEQFF. The CDR3 nucleotides read TGCGCCAGCAGCCGATTAACCGGGACTAGCGGGTACAATGAGCAGTTCTTC. The chain joins TRBV4-3 to TRBJ2-1, with 12 bases identical to TRBD2. The J segment lost 4 bases and the V segment lost 4 bases, leaving 8 bases of the junction unmatched. Germline CDR1 LGHNA, CDR2 YSLEER. The CDR3 is 17 residues long.

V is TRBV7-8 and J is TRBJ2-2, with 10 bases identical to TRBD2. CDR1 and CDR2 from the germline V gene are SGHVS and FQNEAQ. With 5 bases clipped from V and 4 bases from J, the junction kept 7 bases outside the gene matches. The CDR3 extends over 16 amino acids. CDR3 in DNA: TGTGCCAGCAGCCCAGCGGGAGGGCCCATCACCGGGGAGCTGTTTTTT. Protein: CASSPAGGPITGELFF.

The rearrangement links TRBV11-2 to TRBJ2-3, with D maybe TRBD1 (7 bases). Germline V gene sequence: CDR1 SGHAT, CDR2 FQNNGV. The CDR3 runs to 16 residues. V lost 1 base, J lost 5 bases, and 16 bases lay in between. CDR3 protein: CASSLGRGRGEDTQYF. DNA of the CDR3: TGTGCCAGCAGCTTAGGGAGGGGGCGCGGGGAAGATACGCAGTATTTT.

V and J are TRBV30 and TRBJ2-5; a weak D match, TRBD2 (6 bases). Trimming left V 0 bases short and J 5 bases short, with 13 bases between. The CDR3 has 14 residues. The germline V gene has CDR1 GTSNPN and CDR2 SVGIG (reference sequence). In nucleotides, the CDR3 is TGTGCCTGGAGTGTGTTAGCAGGAGGGGAGACCCAGTACTTC. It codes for CAWSVLAGGETQYF.

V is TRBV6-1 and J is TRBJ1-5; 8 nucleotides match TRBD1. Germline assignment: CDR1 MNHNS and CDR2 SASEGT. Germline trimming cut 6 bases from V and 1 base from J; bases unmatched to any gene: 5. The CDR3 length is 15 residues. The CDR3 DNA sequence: TGTGCCAGCAGCCAACAGGGGGGCAGCAATCAGCCCCAGCATTTT. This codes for CASSQQGGSNQPQHF.

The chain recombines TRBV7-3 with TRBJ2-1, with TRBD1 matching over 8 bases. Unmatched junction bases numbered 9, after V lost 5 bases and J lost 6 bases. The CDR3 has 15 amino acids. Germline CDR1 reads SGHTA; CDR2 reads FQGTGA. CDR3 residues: CASSDRQGSSNEQFF. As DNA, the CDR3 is TGTGCCAGCAGCGACCGACAGGGGTCGAGCAATGAGCAGTTCTTC.

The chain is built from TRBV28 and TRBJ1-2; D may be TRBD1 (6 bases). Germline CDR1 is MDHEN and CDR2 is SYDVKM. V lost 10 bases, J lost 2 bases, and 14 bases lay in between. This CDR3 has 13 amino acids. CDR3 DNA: TGTGCCACCCGAGGGGGGATCAACTATGGCTACACCTTC. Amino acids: CATRGGINYGYTF.

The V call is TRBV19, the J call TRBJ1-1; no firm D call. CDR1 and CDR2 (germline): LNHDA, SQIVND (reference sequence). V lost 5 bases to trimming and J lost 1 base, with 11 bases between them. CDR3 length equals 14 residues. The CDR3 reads CASSLTTGNTEAFF. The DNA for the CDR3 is TGTGCCAGTAGTTTAACTACGGGGAACACTGAAGCTTTCTTT.

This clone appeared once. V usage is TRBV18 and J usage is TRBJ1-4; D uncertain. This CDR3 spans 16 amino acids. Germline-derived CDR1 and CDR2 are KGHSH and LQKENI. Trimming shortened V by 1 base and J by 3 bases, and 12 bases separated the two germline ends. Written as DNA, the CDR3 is TGTGCCAGCTCACCACGGGAGGCACCGGCTAATGAAAAACTGTTTTTT. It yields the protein CASSPREAPANEKLFF.

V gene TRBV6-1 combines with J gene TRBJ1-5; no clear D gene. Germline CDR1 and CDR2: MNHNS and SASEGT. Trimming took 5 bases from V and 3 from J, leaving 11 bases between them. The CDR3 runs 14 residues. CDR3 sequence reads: CASSSSGSNQPQHF. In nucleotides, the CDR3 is TGTGCCAGCAGTTCCAGTGGTTCCAATCAGCCCCAGCATTTT.

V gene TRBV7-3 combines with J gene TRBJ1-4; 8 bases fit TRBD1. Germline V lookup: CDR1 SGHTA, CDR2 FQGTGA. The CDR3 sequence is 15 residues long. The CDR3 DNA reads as TGTGGGGGGACAGGATCGACCCCGGCTAATGAAAAACTGTTTTTT. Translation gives CGGTGSTPANEKLFF.

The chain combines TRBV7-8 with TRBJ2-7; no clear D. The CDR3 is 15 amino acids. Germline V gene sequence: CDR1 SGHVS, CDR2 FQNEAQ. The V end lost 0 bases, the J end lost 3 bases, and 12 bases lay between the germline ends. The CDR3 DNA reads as TGTGCCAGCAGCTTAGCATATGACATTAGCTACGAGCAGTACTTC. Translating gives CASSLAYDISYEQYF.

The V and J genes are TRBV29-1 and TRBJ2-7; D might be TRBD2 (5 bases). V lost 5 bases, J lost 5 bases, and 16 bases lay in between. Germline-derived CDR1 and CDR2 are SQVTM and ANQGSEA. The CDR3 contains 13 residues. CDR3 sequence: CSVRRTESNEQYF. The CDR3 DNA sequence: TGCAGCGTTCGCCGGACTGAATCAAACGAGCAGTACTTC.

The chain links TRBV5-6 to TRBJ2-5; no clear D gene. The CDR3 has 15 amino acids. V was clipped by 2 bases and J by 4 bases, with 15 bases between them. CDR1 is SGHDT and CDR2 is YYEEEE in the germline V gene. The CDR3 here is CASSLDLLSGETQYF. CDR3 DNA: TGTGCCAGCAGCTTAGACCTACTGAGTGGAGAGACCCAGTACTTC.

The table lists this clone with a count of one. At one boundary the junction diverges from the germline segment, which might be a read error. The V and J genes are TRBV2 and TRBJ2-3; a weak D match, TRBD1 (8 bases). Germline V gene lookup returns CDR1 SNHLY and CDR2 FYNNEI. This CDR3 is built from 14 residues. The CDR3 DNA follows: TGTGCCAGCAGAGAAGCGGGACAGGTAGATACGCAGTATTTT. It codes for CASREAGQVDTQYF.

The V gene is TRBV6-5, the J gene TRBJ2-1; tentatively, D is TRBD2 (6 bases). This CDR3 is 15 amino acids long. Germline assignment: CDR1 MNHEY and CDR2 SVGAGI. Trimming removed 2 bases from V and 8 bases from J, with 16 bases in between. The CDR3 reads CASSYRGDGLDEQFF. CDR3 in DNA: TGTGCCAGCAGTTACCGCGGGGACGGGTTGGATGAGCAGTTCTTC.

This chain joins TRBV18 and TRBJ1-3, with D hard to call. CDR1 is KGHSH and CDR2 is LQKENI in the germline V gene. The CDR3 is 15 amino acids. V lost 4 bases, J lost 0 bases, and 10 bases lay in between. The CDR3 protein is CASSLQRDSGNTIYF. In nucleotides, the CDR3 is TGTGCCAGCTCACTTCAGAGAGACTCTGGAAACACCATATATTTT.

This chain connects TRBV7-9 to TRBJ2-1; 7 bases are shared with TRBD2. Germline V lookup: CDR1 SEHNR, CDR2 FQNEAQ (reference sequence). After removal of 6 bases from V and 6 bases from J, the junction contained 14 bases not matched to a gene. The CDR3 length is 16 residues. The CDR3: CASRPRWEGESNEQFF. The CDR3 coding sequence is TGTGCCAGCAGGCCCAGATGGGAGGGAGAAAGCAATGAGCAGTTCTTC. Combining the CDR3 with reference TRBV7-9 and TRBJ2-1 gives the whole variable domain DTGVSQNPRHKITKRGQNVTFRCDPISEHNRLYWYRQTLGQGPEFLTYFQNEAQLEKSRLLSDRFSAERPKGSFSTLEIQRTEQGDSAMYLCASRPRWEGESNEQFFGPGTRLTVL.

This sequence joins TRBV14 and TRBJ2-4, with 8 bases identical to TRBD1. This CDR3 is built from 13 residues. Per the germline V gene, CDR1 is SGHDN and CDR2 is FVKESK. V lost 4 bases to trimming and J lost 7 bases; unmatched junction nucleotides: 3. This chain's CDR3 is CASSLSGGNIQYF. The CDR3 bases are TGTGCCAGCAGCCTATCAGGGGGCAACATTCAGTACTTC. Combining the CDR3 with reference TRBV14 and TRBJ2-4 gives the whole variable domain EAGVTQFPSHSVIEKGQTVTLRCDPISGHDNLYWYRRVMGKEIKFLLHFVKESKQDESGMPNNRFLAERTGGTYSTLKVQPAELEDSGVYFCASSLSGGNIQYFGAGTRLSVL.

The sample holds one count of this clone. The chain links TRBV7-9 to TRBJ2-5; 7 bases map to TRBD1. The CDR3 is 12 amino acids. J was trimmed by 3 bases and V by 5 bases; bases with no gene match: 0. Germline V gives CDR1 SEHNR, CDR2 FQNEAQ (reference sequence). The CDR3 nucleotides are TGTGCCAGCAGCCAGGGGGAAGAGACCCAGTACTTC. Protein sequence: CASSQGEETQYF.

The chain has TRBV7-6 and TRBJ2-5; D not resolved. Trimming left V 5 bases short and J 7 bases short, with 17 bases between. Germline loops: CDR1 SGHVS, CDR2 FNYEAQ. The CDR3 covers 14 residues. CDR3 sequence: CASSPRVAETTQYF. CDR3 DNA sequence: TGTGCCAGCAGCCCCCGGGTAGCCGAGACGACCCAGTACTTC.

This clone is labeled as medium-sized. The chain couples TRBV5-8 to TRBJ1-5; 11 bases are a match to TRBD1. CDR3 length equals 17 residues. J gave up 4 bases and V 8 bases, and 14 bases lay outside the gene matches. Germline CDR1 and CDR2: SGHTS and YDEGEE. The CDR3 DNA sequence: TGTGCCAGTTCCGGACAGGGGGCATCGGTGGGGAATCAGCCCCAGCATTTT. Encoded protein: CASSGQGASVGNQPQHF. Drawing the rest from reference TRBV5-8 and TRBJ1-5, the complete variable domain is EAGVTQSPTHLIKTRGQQATLRCSPISGHTSVYWYQQALGLGLQFLLWYDEGEERNRGNFPPRFSGRQFPNYSSELNVNALELEDSALYLCASSGQGASVGNQPQHFGDGTRLSIL.

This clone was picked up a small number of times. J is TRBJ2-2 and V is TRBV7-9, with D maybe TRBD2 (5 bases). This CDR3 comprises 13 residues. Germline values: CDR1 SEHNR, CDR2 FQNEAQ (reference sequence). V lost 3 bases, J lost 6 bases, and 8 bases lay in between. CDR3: CASSFTAAGELFF. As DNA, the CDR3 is TGTGCCAGCAGCTTTACAGCGGCCGGGGAGCTGTTTTTT.

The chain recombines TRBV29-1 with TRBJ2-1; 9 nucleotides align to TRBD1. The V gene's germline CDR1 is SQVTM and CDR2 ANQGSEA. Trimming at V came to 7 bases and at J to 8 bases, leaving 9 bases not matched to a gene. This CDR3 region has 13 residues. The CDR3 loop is CSAGTGFVDEQFF. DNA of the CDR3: TGCAGCGCCGGGACAGGGTTTGTGGATGAGCAGTTCTTC.

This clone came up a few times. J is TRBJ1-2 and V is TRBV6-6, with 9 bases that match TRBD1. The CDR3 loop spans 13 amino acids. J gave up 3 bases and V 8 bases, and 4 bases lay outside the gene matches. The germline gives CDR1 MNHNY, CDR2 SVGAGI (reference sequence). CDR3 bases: TGTGCCAGCTACCGGACAGGGGACTATGGCTACACCTTC. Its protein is CASYRTGDYGYTF.

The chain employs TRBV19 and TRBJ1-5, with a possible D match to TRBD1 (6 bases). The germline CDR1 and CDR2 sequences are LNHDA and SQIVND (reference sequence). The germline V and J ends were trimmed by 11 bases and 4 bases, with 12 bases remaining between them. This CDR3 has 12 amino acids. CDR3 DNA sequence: TGTGCCGGACGGACAGCAAATCAGCCCCAGCATTTT. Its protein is CAGRTANQPQHF.

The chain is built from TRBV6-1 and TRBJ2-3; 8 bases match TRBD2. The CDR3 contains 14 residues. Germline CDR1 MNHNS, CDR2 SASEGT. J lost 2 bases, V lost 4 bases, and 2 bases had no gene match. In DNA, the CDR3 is TGTGCCAGCAGTGCCGGGGGGGTCACAGATACGCAGTATTTT. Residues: CASSAGGVTDTQYF.

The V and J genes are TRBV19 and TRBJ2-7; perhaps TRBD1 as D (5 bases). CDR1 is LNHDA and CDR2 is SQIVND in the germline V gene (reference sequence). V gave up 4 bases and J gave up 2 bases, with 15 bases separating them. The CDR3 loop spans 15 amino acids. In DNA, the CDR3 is TGTGCCAGTAGTACCCGACAGTCTCCTACCTACGAGCAGTACTTC. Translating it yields CASSTRQSPTYEQYF. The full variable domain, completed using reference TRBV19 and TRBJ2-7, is DGGITQSPKYLFRKEGQNVTLSCEQNLNHDAMYWYRQDPGQGLRLIYYSQIVNDFQKGDIAEGYSVSREKKESFPLTVTSAQKNPTAFYLCASSTRQSPTYEQYFGPGTRLTVT.

CDR3 coding DNA: TGCGCCAGCAGCTTCTCCGGACTAGCTATAAATGAGCAGTTCTTC. Amino acids: CASSFSGLAINEQFF. The gene calls are TRBV5-1 and TRBJ2-1; 8 nucleotides agree with TRBD2. V lost 2 bases to trimming and J lost 7 bases; unmatched junction nucleotides: 8. The CDR3 runs 15 residues. Germline lookup yields CDR1 SGHRS and CDR2 YFSETQ.